The 22 T cell receptor beta chains given below trace back to one sample, sequenced in a study of T-cell memory formation after mild COVID-19. A single record per CDR3 protein comes from TCRdb applying MiXCR to the 5' RACE reads. The repertoire consists of approximately 150,000 distinct CDR3 sequences, with about 14% occurring once and the leading ten covering about 14%. Sequencing was carried out using PBMCs or a T cell subset sorted from them (not recorded which). These TCRs come from an adult woman who had mild COVID-19 (a few samples of this study predate the infection). Cell type and time point are not known.

The rearrangement joins TRBV10-3 to TRBJ2-1; TRBD2 agrees at 9 bases. Germline V gene lookup returns CDR1 ENHRY and CDR2 SYGVKD. Trimming at V came to 7 bases and at J to 4 bases, leaving 5 bases not matched to a gene. This CDR3 spans 14 amino acids. Here the CDR3 DNA reads TGTGCCATCATGATCAGCGGGGGGTACAATGAGCAGTTCTTC. Residues: CAIMISGGYNEQFF.

This clonotype was recorded a few times. The J gene is TRBJ2-1, the V gene TRBV5-1; D perhaps matches TRBD2 (6 bases). Germline-derived CDR1 and CDR2 are SGHRS and YFSETQ. The CDR3 extends over 16 amino acids. Trimming shortened V by 4 bases and J by 1 base, and 15 bases separated the two germline ends. The CDR3 sequence: CASSHGTRQSYNEQFF. The CDR3 bases are TGCGCCAGCAGCCACGGGACTCGCCAATCCTACAATGAGCAGTTCTTC.

This clonotype showed up just a few times. CDR3 in DNA: TGTGCCAGCAGACTACAAGAGACCCAGTACTTC. Translated: CASRLQETQYF. The V call is TRBV12-3 or TRBV12-4, the J call TRBJ2-5; D gene uncertain. The ends were cut back, 6 bases at V and 2 bases at J, with 4 bases in the middle. The CDR3 consists of 11 residues.

This clonotype appeared a few times. The V call is TRBV7-2, the J call TRBJ1-2, with 8 positions matching TRBD1. The CDR3 sequence is 15 residues long. The V and J ends lost 5 bases and 5 bases, in that order; junction bases with no gene match: 10. Germline V gene lookup returns CDR1 SGHTA and CDR2 FQGNSA. The CDR3 is CASSTGQGAAYGYTF. The CDR3 coding sequence is TGTGCCAGCAGCACCGGACAGGGCGCTGCTTATGGCTACACCTTC.

The V call is TRBV19, the J call TRBJ1-1, with D possibly TRBD1 on 6 matching bases. The ends were cut back, 9 bases at V and 4 bases at J, with 12 bases in the middle. Germline CDR1 is LNHDA and CDR2 is SQIVND (reference sequence). The CDR3 contains 12 residues. CDR3 sequence reads: CASSRGVTEAFF. Here the CDR3 DNA reads TGTGCCAGCTCCAGGGGTGTCACTGAAGCTTTCTTT.

V is TRBV29-1 and J is TRBJ2-7; TRBD1 aligns across 7 bases. The V gene end was trimmed by 6 bases and the J gene end by 0 bases; junction bases not matched to a gene: 5. This CDR3 has 13 amino acids. CDR1 and CDR2 (germline): SQVTM, ANQGSEA. CDR3 bases: TGCAGCGTCGCGACAGGGATCTCCTACGAGCAGTACTTC. Encoded protein: CSVATGISYEQYF.

The chain couples TRBV4-1 to TRBJ1-1; no clear D. The CDR3 spans 17 residues. Trimming removed 0 bases from V and 0 bases from J, with 14 bases in between. Germline lookup yields CDR1 MGHRA and CDR2 YSYEKL. The CDR3 spells CASSQDMRFLMNTEAFF. The CDR3 nucleotides are TGCGCCAGCAGCCAAGATATGAGATTCCTTATGAACACTGAAGCTTTCTTT.

This clonotype was picked up a small number of times. This sequence joins TRBV28 and TRBJ1-1; D is unresolved. Germline CDR1 and CDR2: MDHEN and SYDVKM. The V end lost 5 bases, the J end lost 6 bases, and 19 bases lay between the germline ends. The CDR3 totals 15 residues. Written as DNA, the CDR3 is TGTGCCAGCAGTCCCAGGAGGGCGGGCCTCGCTGAAGCTTTCTTT. Its protein is CASSPRRAGLAEAFF.

The J gene is TRBJ2-3, the V gene TRBV7-9; 11 nucleotides agree with TRBD2. CDR3 size: 16 residues. The germline V gene has CDR1 SEHNR and CDR2 FQNEAQ (reference sequence). V lost 1 base, J lost 4 bases, and 4 bases stayed unmatched. The DNA for the CDR3 is TGTGCCAGCAGCTTAGTCTCGGGACTAGCGGCAGATACGCAGTATTTT. This gives the protein CASSLVSGLAADTQYF.

As to this clonotype: This may stem from a read error, because a much larger clone lies one nucleotide away. This rearrangement joins TRBV18 to TRBJ2-1; D call uncertain. The ends were cut back, 9 bases at V and 9 bases at J, with 12 bases in the middle. Germline V CDR1 and CDR2: KGHSH, LQKENI. The CDR3 has 11 residues. CDR3 region: CARSERAEQFF. The CDR3 region has the DNA TGTGCCAGATCGGAAAGGGCTGAGCAGTTCTTC.

The rearrangement uses TRBV5-1 and TRBJ2-5; TRBD2 aligns across 12 bases. This CDR3 region has 23 residues. V trimming: 0 bases; J trimming: 2 bases; junction bases outside the gene matches: 23. Germline CDR1 is SGHRS and CDR2 is YFSETQ. The CDR3 is CASSLAAGVSGLAGIRGQETQYF. CDR3 nucleotide sequence: TGCGCCAGCAGCTTGGCGGCAGGAGTCTCCGGACTAGCGGGGATCCGGGGGCAAGAGACCCAGTACTTC. Together with reference TRBV5-1 and TRBJ2-5, the CDR3 gives the full variable domain: KAGVTQTPRYLIKTRGQQVTLSCSPISGHRSVSWYQQTPGQGLQFLFEYFSETQRNKGNFPGRFSGRQFSNSRSEMNVSTLELGDSALYLCASSLAAGVSGLAGIRGQETQYFGPGTRLLVL.

There are a few counts of this clonotype. V gene TRBV10-3 combines with J gene TRBJ2-5, with D tentatively TRBD2 (5 bases). V lost 5 bases and J lost 1, with 11 bases in between. Germline CDR1 ENHRY, CDR2 SYGVKD. This CDR3 contains 14 residues. The CDR3: CAISPGSSQETQYF. CDR3 nucleotides: TGTGCCATCAGTCCGGGGTCATCCCAAGAGACCCAGTACTTC.

This chain links TRBV5-1 with TRBJ2-5; D is unclear. Trimming removed 3 bases at V and 4 bases at J, with 10 bases between. The CDR3 length is 13 residues. Germline-derived CDR1 and CDR2 are SGHRS and YFSETQ. CDR3: CASSWVFRETQYF. CDR3 DNA sequence: TGCGCCAGCAGCTGGGTTTTCAGAGAGACCCAGTACTTC.

This clonotype was found once. The chain recombines TRBV7-8 with TRBJ1-4; 10 bases line up with TRBD1. V lost 1 base, J lost 7 bases, and 6 bases stayed unmatched. CDR1 SGHVS and CDR2 FQNEAQ come from the germline V gene. The CDR3 runs to 16 residues. The CDR3 bases are TGTGCCAGCAGCTTAGGGAGGACAGGGGGAAGTGAAAAACTGTTTTTT. Its protein is CASSLGRTGGSEKLFF.

This clonotype has more than one count but fewer than ten. The genes are TRBV29-1 and TRBJ1-4; D gene ambiguous. Trimming removed 5 bases from V and 8 bases from J, with 15 bases in between. The CDR3 consists of 13 residues. From germline, CDR1 is SQVTM and CDR2 ANQGSEA. CDR3 residues: CSVSLSDYEKLFF. The CDR3 bases are TGCAGCGTTTCCCTCAGTGATTACGAAAAACTGTTTTTT.

V gene TRBV11-3 combines with J gene TRBJ2-7; no clear D gene. The V gene's germline CDR1 is SGHNT and CDR2 YENEEA. The CDR3 totals 13 residues. V dropped 2 bases and J dropped 7 bases, with 12 bases sitting between them. In DNA form, the CDR3 reads TGTGCCAGCAGCTTACCGACCATTGGAGAGCAGTACTTC. Translation: CASSLPTIGEQYF.

This clonotype was seen only a few times. V gene TRBV9 combines with J gene TRBJ2-3, with D perhaps matching TRBD2 (6 bases). The germline V gene has CDR1 SGDLS and CDR2 YYNGEE. The CDR3 length is 13 residues. V gave up 3 bases and J gave up 4 bases, with 9 bases separating them. This CDR3 is CASSGGVSDTQYF. The CDR3 DNA reads as TGTGCCAGCAGCGGCGGGGTTTCAGATACGCAGTATTTT.

V gene TRBV12-3 or TRBV12-4 combines with J gene TRBJ2-5, with D maybe TRBD1 (5 bases). This CDR3 region has 13 residues. V was pared by 5 bases and J by 3 bases, with 10 bases between. CDR3 bases: TGTGCCAGCAGTCAAGGGGTGAAAGAGACCCAGTACTTC. Protein product: CASSQGVKETQYF.

V and J are TRBV5-1 and TRBJ2-7, with 9 positions matching TRBD2. This CDR3 comprises 16 residues. Germline V CDR1 and CDR2: SGHRS, YFSETQ. Trimming removed 0 bases from V and 5 bases from J; junction bases left unmatched: 9. CDR3 residues: CASSLDTAGGTHEQYF. The DNA of the CDR3 is TGCGCCAGCAGCTTGGATACAGCGGGAGGAACCCACGAGCAGTACTTC.

This chain links TRBV19 with TRBJ2-6; D not resolved. CDR3 length equals 13 residues. V gave up 3 bases and J gave up 2 bases, with 2 bases separating them. Germline V gives CDR1 LNHDA, CDR2 SQIVND (reference sequence). This CDR3 reads CASSIAGANVLTF. As DNA, the CDR3 is TGTGCCAGTAGTATTGCTGGGGCCAACGTCCTGACTTTC.

This clonotype was seen a few times. The gene calls are TRBV30 and TRBJ2-3, with D possibly TRBD2 on 6 matching bases. The CDR3 is 13 amino acids. The germline gives CDR1 GTSNPN, CDR2 SVGIG (reference sequence). V dropped 5 bases and J dropped 1 base, with 10 bases sitting between them. The CDR3 region has the DNA TGTGCCTGGGCGGGACCTCGCACAGATACGCAGTATTTT. It yields the protein CAWAGPRTDTQYF.

The V gene is TRBV5-6, the J gene TRBJ2-5, with 9 bases matching TRBD2. This CDR3 spans 16 amino acids. CDR1 and CDR2 (germline): SGHDT, YYEEEE. The ends lost 4 bases at V and 2 bases at J; junction bases unmatched: 9. This chain's CDR3 is CASSRGLAGGQETQYF. The CDR3 nucleotides are TGTGCCAGCAGCCGGGGACTAGCCGGGGGGCAAGAGACCCAGTACTTC.